This TCR beta chain comes out of a study of blood T cells in healthy people across ages. Only a few counts were recorded for this clonotype. Next came a second PCR, run for about 7 to 12 cycles, which used a sample-barcoded 5' primer along with a J-beta primer mix. TCRdb redid the calling of the 5' RACE reads with MiXCR, one entry per CDR3 protein. This repertoire shows around 1,000,000 distinct CDR3 sequences, around 25% found once; its top ten account for approximately 0.75%. The CDR3 extends over 14 amino acids. CDR1 MNHEY and CDR2 SMNVEV come from the germline V gene (reference sequence). The sample was also linked to a second study, of T cells of mothers and their children.

The J gene is TRBJ2-5, the V gene TRBV27; 7 bases align to TRBD2. The DNA end lines up better with TRBJ2-7; the J call may be wrong. Sequencing was done on a sample of blood. This TCR was sampled from a girl aged 2-9 years in good health. CDR3 DNA: TGTGCCAGCAGTTTGCGGGGGTGGTCCTACGAGCAGTACTTC. The encoded protein is CASSLRGWSYEQYF.